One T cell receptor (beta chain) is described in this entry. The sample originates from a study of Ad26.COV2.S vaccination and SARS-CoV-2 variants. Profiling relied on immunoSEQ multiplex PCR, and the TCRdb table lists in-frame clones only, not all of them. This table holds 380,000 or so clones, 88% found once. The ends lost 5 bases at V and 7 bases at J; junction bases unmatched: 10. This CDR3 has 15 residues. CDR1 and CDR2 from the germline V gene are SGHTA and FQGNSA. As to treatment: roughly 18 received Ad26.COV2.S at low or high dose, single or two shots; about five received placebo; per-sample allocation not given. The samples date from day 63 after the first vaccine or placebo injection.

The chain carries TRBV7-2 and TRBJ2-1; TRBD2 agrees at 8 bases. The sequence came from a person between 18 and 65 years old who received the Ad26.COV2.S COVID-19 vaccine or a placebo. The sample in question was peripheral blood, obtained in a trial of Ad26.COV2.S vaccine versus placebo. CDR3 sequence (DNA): TGTGCCAGCAGCCAACGGGGCGGGGGGCGTAATGAGCAGTTCTTC. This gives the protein CASSQRGGGRNEQFF.